The clone carrying this T cell receptor (beta chain) was detected once. The target antigen is unknown. This sample is drawn from a study of OX40 agonist ivuxolimab in advanced cancers. Study-level information: It was ivuxolimab, an agonistic anti-OX40 (CD134) antibody, that patients were treated with.

Germline lookup yields CDR1 LNHDA and CDR2 SQIVND (reference sequence). CDR3 length: 17 residues. The ends lost 2 bases at V and 7 bases at J; junction bases unmatched: 13. The assay was immunoSEQ multiplex PCR, and TCRdb's table has in-frame clones only and misses some. The table has 60,000 to 70,000 clones, just under 90% seen once. Study observations and caveats: Some patients who did not respond also had low normalized T-cell clonal expansion. Expanded clones tended on average to be more numerous among CD8+ T cells than CD4+.

The receptor comes from an adult with an advanced solid tumor such as melanoma, head and neck, liver or kidney cancer. This chain uses TRBV19 with TRBJ2-1; TRBD2 matches at 8 bases. Sequencing was performed on CD4+ or CD8+ T cells sorted from blood, taken in a trial of the OX40 agonist ivuxolimab. CDR3 in DNA: TGTGCCAGTAGTATATTAGGGGCGGGGGGCACATTTAATGAGCAGTTCTTC. Encoded protein: CASSILGAGGTFNEQFF. The full variable domain, in which reference TRBV19 and TRBJ2-1 provide the parts outside the CDR3, is DGGITQSPKYLFRKEGQNVTLSCEQNLNHDAMYWYRQDPGQGLRLIYYSQIVNDFQKGDIAEGYSVSREKKESFPLTVTSAQKNPTAFYLCASSILGAGGTFNEQFFGPGTRLTVL.